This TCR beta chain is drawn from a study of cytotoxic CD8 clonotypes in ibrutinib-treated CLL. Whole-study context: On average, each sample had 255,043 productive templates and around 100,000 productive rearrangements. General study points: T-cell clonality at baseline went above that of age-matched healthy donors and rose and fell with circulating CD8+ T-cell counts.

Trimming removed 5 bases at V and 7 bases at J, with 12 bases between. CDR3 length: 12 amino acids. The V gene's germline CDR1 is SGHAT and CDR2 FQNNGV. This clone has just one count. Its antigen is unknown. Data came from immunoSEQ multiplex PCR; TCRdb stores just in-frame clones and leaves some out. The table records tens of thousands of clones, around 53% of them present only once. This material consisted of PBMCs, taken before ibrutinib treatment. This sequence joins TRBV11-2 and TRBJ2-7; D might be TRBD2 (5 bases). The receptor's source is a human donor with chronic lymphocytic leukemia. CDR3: CASSPLGREQYF. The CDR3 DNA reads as TGTGCCAGCAGCCCGCTTGGGAGAGAGCAGTACTTC.